Listed here are 8 T cell receptor beta chains from one sample, sequenced in a study of regulatory T cells in long-lasting Graves disease. Libraries of TCR beta came from iRepertoire HTBI primers plus Arm-PCR of CDR3 regions. MiXCR, run by TCRdb on the multiplex PCR reads, gives a single entry per CDR3 protein. The table includes 600,000 to 850,000 distinct CDR3 sequences, approximately 31% detected once. Time point meaning: persistent/refractory GD, antithyroid drugs over 5 years with positive TRAb. The TCR library was made from RNA extracted from PBMCs. The sequences come from peripheral blood mononuclear cells (PBMCs), collected when the disease was refractory, from a patient treated with antithyroid drugs. These receptors came from a female donor with Graves disease.

The rearrangement joins TRBV6-1 to TRBJ1-5; D is perhaps TRBD1 (5 bases). The CDR3 sequence is 13 residues long. Germline CDR1 MNHNS, CDR2 SASEGT. V lost 2 bases, J lost 5 bases, and 7 bases lay in between. CDR3 loop: CASSEKGDQPQHF. CDR3 coding DNA: TGTGCCAGCAGTGAAAAAGGGGATCAGCCCCAGCATTTT.

This clonotype was seen a few times. This chain uses TRBV20-1 with TRBJ1-5; perhaps TRBD1 as D (5 bases). V was pared by 3 bases and J by 3 bases, with 9 bases between. The CDR3 totals 13 residues. CDR1 and CDR2 from the germline V gene are DFQATT and SNEGSKA (reference sequence). In DNA form, the CDR3 reads TGCAGTGCTAGGGGGGGGGTCAATCAGCCCCAGCATTTT. This translates into CSARGGVNQPQHF.

In this sample, this clonotype turned up a few times. V usage is TRBV30 and J usage is TRBJ1-1; TRBD1 matches at 8 bases. Per germline, CDR1 GTSNPN and CDR2 SVGIG (reference sequence). With V trimmed by 5 bases and J by 0 bases, 5 bases remained unmatched. The CDR3 is 14 amino acids. CDR3 sequence reads: CAWGTGVMNTEAFF. CDR3 nucleotide sequence: TGTGCCTGGGGGACAGGAGTCATGAACACTGAAGCTTTCTTT.

The CDR3 reads CASTYLASSGGEQYF. The DNA of the CDR3 is TGTGCCAGCACCTACCTAGCAAGCAGTGGCGGCGAGCAGTACTTC. This chain uses TRBV12-3 or TRBV12-4 with TRBJ2-7; a possible D gene is TRBD2 (5 bases). CDR3 length equals 15 residues. V was trimmed by 7 bases and J by 6 bases, leaving 22 bases between them.

The V call is TRBV6-2 or TRBV6-3, the J call TRBJ2-5; TRBD2 matches at 8 bases. The CDR3 is 13 amino acids. Germline-derived CDR1 and CDR2 are MNHEY and SVGEGT. V trimming: 5 bases; J trimming: 7 bases; junction bases outside the gene matches: 6. Here the CDR3 reads CASSPGGSGTQYF. For the CDR3, the DNA is TGTGCCAGCAGTCCGGGAGGGTCAGGGACCCAGTACTTC.

The chain combines TRBV2 with TRBJ2-3; 10 positions agree with TRBD2. In germline, CDR1 is SNHLY, CDR2 FYNNEI. V trimming: 6 bases; J trimming: 5 bases; junction bases outside the gene matches: 8. CDR3 length: 15 residues. CDR3 nucleotides: TGTGCCAGCAGGCCGACTAGCGGGCGGGTAGATACGCAGTATTTT. Residues: CASRPTSGRVDTQYF.

This chain connects TRBV29-1 to TRBJ1-4; TRBD1 might be the D (5 bases). Germline V gene sequence: CDR1 SQVTM, CDR2 ANQGSEA. V shed 7 bases and J shed 4 bases, with 13 bases lying between them. This CDR3 has 13 residues. CDR3 sequence: CSAVGRDNEKLFF. CDR3 nucleotides: TGCAGCGCCGTCGGCAGGGATAATGAAAAACTGTTTTTT.

This clonotype was seen a few times. The V and J genes are TRBV10-3 and TRBJ2-1; 9 bases line up with TRBD2. The CDR3 loop spans 13 amino acids. The V and J ends lost 10 bases and 3 bases, in that order; junction bases with no gene match: 4. Germline CDR1 reads ENHRY; CDR2 reads SYGVKD. CDR3 nucleotides: TGTGCCACCCTAGCGGGGAGCTACAATGAGCAGTTCTTC. Translating it yields CATLAGSYNEQFF.